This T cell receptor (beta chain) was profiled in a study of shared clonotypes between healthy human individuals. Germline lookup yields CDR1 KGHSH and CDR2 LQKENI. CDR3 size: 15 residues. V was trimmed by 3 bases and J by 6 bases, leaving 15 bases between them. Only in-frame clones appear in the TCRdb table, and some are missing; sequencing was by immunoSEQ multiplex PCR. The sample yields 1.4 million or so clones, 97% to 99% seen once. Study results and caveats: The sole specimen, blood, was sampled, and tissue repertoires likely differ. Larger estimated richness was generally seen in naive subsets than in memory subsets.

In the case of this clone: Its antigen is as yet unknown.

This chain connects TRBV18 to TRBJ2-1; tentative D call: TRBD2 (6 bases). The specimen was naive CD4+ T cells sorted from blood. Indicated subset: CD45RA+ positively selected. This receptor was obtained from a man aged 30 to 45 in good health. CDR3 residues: CASSPRVQRVNEQFF. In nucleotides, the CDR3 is TGTGCCAGCTCACCCCGGGTCCAGCGGGTCAATGAGCAGTTCTTC.